Below, 19 T cell receptor beta chains from the same sample are listed, as sequenced in a study of T cells after yellow fever vaccination. One entry per CDR3 protein, called by TCRdb with MiXCR from the 5' RACE reads. The sample yields 300,000 or so distinct CDR3 sequences, approximately 4% seen once. Sample: PBMCs, taken 5 days after the yellow fever booster vaccination. Receptors originate from a man aged 18 to 29 who received the YFV17D yellow fever vaccine.

The rearrangement uses TRBV27 and TRBJ2-7; a weak D match, TRBD2 (5 bases). Germline CDR1 MNHEY, CDR2 SMNVEV (reference sequence). Between the trimmed V and J ends, which lost 0 bases and 2 bases, there was a span of 11 bases. The CDR3 loop spans 15 amino acids. The CDR3 sequence is CASSLSGERAYEQYF. The CDR3 nucleotides read TGTGCCAGCAGTTTATCGGGCGAGAGGGCCTACGAGCAGTACTTC.

The sample holds a few counts of this clonotype. J is TRBJ2-3 and V is TRBV4-3; D is unresolved. The V gene's germline CDR1 is LGHNA and CDR2 YSLEER. V was clipped by 4 bases and J by 3 bases, with 14 bases between them. The CDR3 consists of 15 residues. The CDR3 DNA reads as TGCGCCAGCAGCCGGAATGTGGGTCTTACAGATACGCAGTATTTT. Encoded protein: CASSRNVGLTDTQYF.

V and J are TRBV12-3 or TRBV12-4 and TRBJ1-5, with 7 positions matching TRBD1. The V gene end was trimmed by 1 base and the J gene end by 6 bases; junction bases not matched to a gene: 12. This CDR3 has 17 residues. The CDR3 bases are TGTGCCAGCAGTTTAGAGCGCAGGGGGGTTTCGGCTCAGCCCCAGCATTTT. Translated, it gives CASSLERRGVSAQPQHF.

The CDR3 here is CASSRGGRENIQYF. In DNA, the CDR3 is TGTGCCAGCAGCCGCGGAGGCAGGGAAAACATTCAGTACTTC. This chain links TRBV7-2 with TRBJ2-4; D is perhaps TRBD1 or TRBD2 (5 bases each). The length of the CDR3 is 14 residues. CDR1 SGHTA and CDR2 FQGNSA come from the germline V gene. The V end lost 5 bases, the J end lost 5 bases, and 13 bases lay between the germline ends. Filled out from reference TRBV7-2 and TRBJ2-4, the complete variable domain reads GAGVSQSPSNKVTEKGKDVELRCDPISGHTALYWYRQSLGQGLEFLIYFQGNSAPDKSGLPSDRFSAERTGGSVSTLTIQRTQQEDSAVYLCASSRGGRENIQYFGAGTRLSVL.

The V gene is TRBV24-1, the J gene TRBJ2-1; D possibly corresponds to TRBD2 (7 bases). Germline V lookup: CDR1 KGHDR, CDR2 SFDVKD. Between the trimmed V and J ends, which lost 2 bases and 3 bases, there was a span of 10 bases. The CDR3 has 15 residues. In DNA form, the CDR3 reads TGTGCCACCAGTGATTCGGGGGGCCACTACAATGAGCAGTTCTTC. This encodes CATSDSGGHYNEQFF.

This clonotype was seen more than once but under ten times. The rearrangement links TRBV5-4 to TRBJ2-5; TRBD2 matches 9 bases. CDR1 and CDR2 (germline): SGHNT, YYREEE (reference sequence). V shed 0 bases, J shed 2 bases, and the junction held 2 bases outside the gene matches. The CDR3 has 15 residues. The CDR3 DNA reads as TGTGCCAGCAGCTTGGTTAGCGGGGGACAAGAGACCCAGTACTTC. This gives the protein CASSLVSGGQETQYF.

The V and J genes are TRBV20-1 and TRBJ1-1; TRBD1 agrees at 8 bases. Germline V gives CDR1 DFQATT, CDR2 SNEGSKA (reference sequence). The CDR3 sequence is 15 residues long. V was pared by 1 base and J by 1 base, with 5 bases of the junction left unmatched. The CDR3 region has the DNA TGCAGTGCTAGAGCTGGGGGGACAGGGAACACTGAAGCTTTCTTT. Protein: CSARAGGTGNTEAFF.

This clonotype has at least ten counts. The V call is TRBV6-5, the J call TRBJ2-7; D might be TRBD2 (5 bases). V was trimmed by 5 bases and J by 5 bases, leaving 10 bases between them. Germline values: CDR1 MNHEY, CDR2 SVGAGI. The CDR3 is 12 amino acids. CDR3 region: CASSPFGNEQYF. As DNA, the CDR3 is TGTGCCAGCAGTCCCTTCGGGAACGAGCAGTACTTC.

This clonotype was found many times. This chain uses TRBV5-1 with TRBJ1-1; D is undetermined. V lost 4 bases and J lost 1, with 11 bases in between. Per the germline V gene, CDR1 is SGHRS and CDR2 is YFSETQ. This CDR3 is 14 amino acids long. CDR3 DNA sequence: TGCGCCAGCAGCCCTACCCCTAGGAACACTGAAGCTTTCTTT. Encoded protein: CASSPTPRNTEAFF. Complete variable domain (other parts from reference TRBV5-1 and TRBJ1-1): KAGVTQTPRYLIKTRGQQVTLSCSPISGHRSVSWYQQTPGQGLQFLFEYFSETQRNKGNFPGRFSGRQFSNSRSEMNVSTLELGDSALYLCASSPTPRNTEAFFGQGTRLTVV.

J is TRBJ2-1 and V is TRBV12-3 or TRBV12-4, with 7 bases matching TRBD1. Losses at the gene ends were 0 bases for V and 8 bases for J; bases not matched to a gene: 7. The CDR3 is made up of 15 amino acids. This CDR3 reads CASSLARGITYEQFF. CDR3 coding DNA: TGTGCCAGCAGTTTAGCCAGGGGGATTACATATGAGCAGTTCTTC.

A few counts support this clonotype. The J gene is TRBJ1-1, the V gene TRBV7-9; no firm D call. CDR1 and CDR2 (germline): SEHNR, FQNEAQ (reference sequence). There are 13 residues in the CDR3. V lost 5 bases, J lost 7 bases, and 14 bases lay in between. The chain's CDR3 is CASSLVGLDEAFF. In DNA form, the CDR3 reads TGTGCCAGCAGCCTAGTAGGGTTGGATGAAGCTTTCTTT.

This chain connects TRBV6-5 to TRBJ2-3, with no clear D. The V gene lost 5 bases and the J gene lost 1 base, with 16 bases spanning the gap. CDR1 is MNHEY, CDR2 SVGAGI, per germline. This CDR3 region has 16 residues. The CDR3: CASSPYVGRGTDTQYF. The CDR3 DNA follows: TGTGCCAGCAGTCCCTATGTCGGTCGAGGCACAGATACGCAGTATTTT.

In this sample, this clonotype turned up a few times. V usage is TRBV6-5 and J usage is TRBJ2-7; D may correspond to TRBD1 or TRBD2 (5 bases each). The CDR3 runs to 12 residues. Germline loops: CDR1 MNHEY, CDR2 SVGAGI. V was pared by 6 bases and J by 5 bases, with 11 bases between. The CDR3 sequence: CASSPRGHEQYF. CDR3 bases: TGTGCCAGCAGCCCCCGGGGCCACGAGCAGTACTTC.

The chain recombines TRBV29-1 with TRBJ2-1; TRBD2 matches at 8 bases. Germline V lookup: CDR1 SQVTM, CDR2 ANQGSEA. The CDR3 is 12 amino acids. V lost 7 bases to trimming and J lost 10 bases; unmatched junction nucleotides: 9. The CDR3 spells CSGLVRGGEQFF. In DNA form, the CDR3 reads TGCAGCGGACTCGTACGGGGGGGCGAGCAGTTCTTC.

The table lists this clonotype with many counts. The rearrangement joins TRBV7-3 to TRBJ1-4; D remains unclear. Trimming left V 6 bases short and J 3 bases short, with 8 bases between. Germline-derived CDR1 and CDR2 are SGHTA and FQGTGA. The CDR3 contains 13 residues. The CDR3 region has the DNA TGTGCCAGCAGTGCAGGAGCTAATGAAAAACTGTTTTTT. It translates to CASSAGANEKLFF.

This clonotype was detected only a few times. V is TRBV11-2 and J is TRBJ1-6, with 8 bases fitting TRBD1. Germline lookup yields CDR1 SGHAT and CDR2 FQNNGV. This CDR3 has 16 residues. V lost 3 bases, J lost 7 bases, and 8 bases stayed unmatched. CDR3 DNA sequence: TGTGCCAGCAGCTTGATGCCGCGACAGGGGAATTCACCCCTCCACTTT. Translating it yields CASSLMPRQGNSPLHF. Together with reference TRBV11-2 and TRBJ1-6, the CDR3 gives the full variable domain: EAGVAQSPRYKIIEKRQSVAFWCNPISGHATLYWYQQILGQGPKLLIQFQNNGVVDDSQLPKDRFSAERLKGVDSTLKIQPAKLEDSAVYLCASSLMPRQGNSPLHFGNGTRLTVT.

The V and J genes are TRBV20-1 and TRBJ1-2; D might be TRBD1 (5 bases). CDR3 size: 13 residues. CDR1 is DFQATT and CDR2 is SNEGSKA in the germline V gene (reference sequence). Trimming took 2 bases from V and 5 from J, leaving 12 bases between them. CDR3: CSARTGGRYGYTF. The CDR3, as DNA: TGCAGTGCTAGAACCGGGGGAAGGTATGGCTACACCTTC.

This clonotype has at least ten counts. The rearrangement joins TRBV4-3 to TRBJ2-1, with unresolved D. This CDR3 has 15 amino acids. Germline V gene sequence: CDR1 LGHNA, CDR2 YSLEER. V was cut by 0 bases and J by 4 bases, with 10 bases left in between. The CDR3, as DNA: TGCGCCAGCAGCCAAGATCGGCCACAGTACAATGAGCAGTTCTTC. It encodes CASSQDRPQYNEQFF.

This clonotype was seen at least ten times. The V and J genes are TRBV6-2 or TRBV6-3 and TRBJ2-5; TRBD1 matches 7 bases. The CDR3 runs to 14 residues. Per germline, CDR1 MNHEY and CDR2 SVGEGT. The junction had 12 bases not matched to a gene; V was cut back by 7 bases and J by 7 bases. In DNA, the CDR3 is TGTGCCAGCACCAGAGGGACAGCAAGATTGACCCAGTACTTC. Protein product: CASTRGTARLTQYF.